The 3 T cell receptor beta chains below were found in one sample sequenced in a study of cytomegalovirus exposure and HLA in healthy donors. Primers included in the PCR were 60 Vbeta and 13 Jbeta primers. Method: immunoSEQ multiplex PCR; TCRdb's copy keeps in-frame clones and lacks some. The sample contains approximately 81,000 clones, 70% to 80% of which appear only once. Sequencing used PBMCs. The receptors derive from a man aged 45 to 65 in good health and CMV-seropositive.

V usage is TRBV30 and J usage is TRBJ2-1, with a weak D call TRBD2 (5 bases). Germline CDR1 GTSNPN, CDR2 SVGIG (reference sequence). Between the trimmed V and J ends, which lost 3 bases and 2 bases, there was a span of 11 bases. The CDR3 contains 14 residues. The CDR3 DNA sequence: TGTGCCTGGAGAGGGAGCGCCCCCTACAATGAGCAGTTCTTC. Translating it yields CAWRGSAPYNEQFF.

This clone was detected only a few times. CDR3 region: CASGIRTSGSSYEQYF. The CDR3 DNA sequence: TGTGCTAGTGGTATCCGGACTAGCGGGAGCTCCTACGAGCAGTACTTC. The genes are TRBV12-5 and TRBJ2-7; 13 nucleotides match TRBD2. J lost 0 bases, V lost 5 bases, and 4 bases had no gene match. CDR1 is LGHNT, CDR2 FRNRAP, per germline. The CDR3 runs to 16 residues.

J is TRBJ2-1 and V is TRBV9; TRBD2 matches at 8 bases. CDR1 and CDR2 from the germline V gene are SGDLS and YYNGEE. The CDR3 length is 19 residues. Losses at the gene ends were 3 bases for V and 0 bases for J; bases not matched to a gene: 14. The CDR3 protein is CASSAPEASGQSSYNEQFF. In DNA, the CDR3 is TGTGCCAGCAGCGCCCCGGAGGCTAGCGGGCAGAGCTCCTACAATGAGCAGTTCTTC.